This record covers a single T cell receptor beta chain. This specimen belongs to a study of CD8 T cells in Susac syndrome. J lost 0 bases, V lost 5 bases, and 4 bases had no gene match. Germline V lookup: CDR1 SEHNR, CDR2 FQNEAQ (reference sequence). This CDR3 is 15 amino acids long. Reverse transcription of about 0.45 to 1 ug RNA was carried out with random hexamers. TCRdb processed the immunoSEQ multiplex PCR reads anew with MiXCR; each CDR3 protein has one entry. Here the sample spans roughly 110,000 distinct CDR3 sequences, less than 95% being singletons. The rearrangement joins TRBV7-9 to TRBJ1-1; TRBD1 matches at 9 bases. The sequencing sample was made of CD8+ T cells from PBMCs. The source of this sequence is a human donor with Susac syndrome. The DNA for the CDR3 is TGTGCCAGCAGCGAGGGGACAGGGATGAACACTGAAGCTTTCTTT. Encoded protein: CASSEGTGMNTEAFF. The variable domain in full, completed from reference TRBV7-9 and TRBJ1-1, reads DTGVSQNPRHKITKRGQNVTFRCDPISEHNRLYWYRQTLGQGPEFLTYFQNEAQLEKSRLLSDRFSAERPKGSFSTLEIQRTEQGDSAMYLCASSEGTGMNTEAFFGQGTRLTVV.